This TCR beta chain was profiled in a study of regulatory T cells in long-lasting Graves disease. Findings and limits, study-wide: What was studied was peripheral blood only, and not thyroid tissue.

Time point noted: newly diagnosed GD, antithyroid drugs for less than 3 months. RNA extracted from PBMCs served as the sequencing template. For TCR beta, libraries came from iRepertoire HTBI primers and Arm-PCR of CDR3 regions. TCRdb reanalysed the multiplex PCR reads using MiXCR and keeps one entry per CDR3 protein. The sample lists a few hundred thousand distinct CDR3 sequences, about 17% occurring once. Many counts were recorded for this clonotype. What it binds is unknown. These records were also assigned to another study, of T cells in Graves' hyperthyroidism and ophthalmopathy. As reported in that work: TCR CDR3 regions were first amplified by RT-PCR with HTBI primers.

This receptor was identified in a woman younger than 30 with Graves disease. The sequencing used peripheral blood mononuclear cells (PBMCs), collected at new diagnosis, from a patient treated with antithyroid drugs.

In DNA, the CDR3 is TGTGCCAGCTCTCCCTTTTTGAGCTCCTACAATGAGCAGTTCTTC. It codes for CASSPFLSSYNEQFF. The J gene is TRBJ2-1, the V gene TRBV18; no clear D. This CDR3 spans 15 amino acids. The V gene's germline CDR1 is KGHSH and CDR2 LQKENI. With 6 bases removed from V and 0 bases from J, the gap between germline ends came to 12 bases.